These 8 T cell receptor beta chains came from one sample sequenced in a study of response to subunit inactivated influenza vaccine. TCRdb re-called the RT-PCR reads through MiXCR, storing one row per CDR3 protein. The data show under 550,000 distinct CDR3 sequences, roughly 7.6% seen once. The starting material was PBMCs from blood, obtained less than 30 months after vaccination. These receptors were obtained from a man aged 45-69 years who received an inactivated influenza vaccine.

This chain connects TRBV24-1 to TRBJ1-2; the D is unclear. The V and J ends lost 7 bases and 4 bases respectively, with 12 bases between them. In germline, CDR1 is KGHDR, CDR2 SFDVKD. CDR3 size: 13 residues. CDR3 nucleotides: TGTGCCACCAGCCGGGGAGTCGGCTATGGCTACACCTTC. Translated: CATSRGVGYGYTF.

This clonotype showed up just a few times. The chain combines TRBV19 with TRBJ1-1, with D uncertain. The CDR3 has 14 residues. With 6 bases removed from V and 1 base from J, the gap between germline ends came to 12 bases. The germline gives CDR1 LNHDA, CDR2 SQIVND (reference sequence). CDR3 bases: TGTGCCAGTAGCGTGCGGTCCTGGAACACTGAAGCTTTCTTT. This sequence encodes CASSVRSWNTEAFF.

In its sample, this clonotype was seen many times. The V gene is TRBV29-1, the J gene TRBJ1-1, with 7 nucleotides matching TRBD1. Looked up from germline, CDR1 is SQVTM and CDR2 is ANQGSEA. The length of the CDR3 is 14 residues. The V gene end was trimmed by 4 bases and the J gene end by 5 bases; junction bases not matched to a gene: 10. CDR3 region: CSVAETGAGTEAFF. CDR3 DNA sequence: TGCAGCGTTGCTGAAACAGGGGCCGGGACTGAAGCTTTCTTT. The variable domain in full, with the rest retrieved from reference TRBV29-1 and TRBJ1-1, is SAVISQKPSRDICQRGTSLTIQCQVDSQVTMMFWYRQQPGQSLTLIATANQGSEATYESGFVIDKFPISRPNLTFSTLTVSNMSPEDSSIYLCSVAETGAGTEAFFGQGTRLTVV.

This chain joins TRBV7-6 and TRBJ2-7, with 9 nucleotides matching TRBD1. V gave up 5 bases and J gave up 6 bases; unmatched junction bases: 5. The germline gives CDR1 SGHVS, CDR2 FNYEAQ. This CDR3 has 13 residues. As DNA, the CDR3 is TGTGCCAGCAGCCCCGGGACAGGGACCGAGCAGTACTTC. Its translation is CASSPGTGTEQYF.

Ten or more counts support this clonotype. The V call is TRBV14, the J call TRBJ2-1, with 7 bases that match TRBD1. CDR3 size: 14 residues. V shed 4 bases and J 8 bases; nucleotides not matched to a gene: 8. Germline values: CDR1 SGHDN, CDR2 FVKESK. CDR3 nucleotides: TGTGCCAGCAGCCTGTTCAGGGGGAGCCATGAGCAGTTCTTC. Protein sequence: CASSLFRGSHEQFF.

There are many counts of this clonotype. This chain connects TRBV3-1 to TRBJ1-6; no clear D. The germline V gene encodes CDR1 LGHDT and CDR2 YNNKEL (reference sequence). V was shortened by 2 bases and J by 11 bases, with 19 bases between the two germline ends. The CDR3 spans 16 residues. The CDR3 loop is CASSQTAAVMRAPLHF. The CDR3, as DNA: TGTGCCAGCAGCCAAACCGCGGCCGTCATGAGGGCACCCCTCCACTTT.

This chain joins TRBV5-1 and TRBJ2-6, with unresolved D. CDR3 size: 16 residues. Per the germline V gene, CDR1 is SGHRS and CDR2 is YFSETQ. The V and J ends lost 0 bases and 1 base respectively, with 8 bases between them. The CDR3 sequence: CASSLDVGSGANVLTF. CDR3 in DNA: TGCGCCAGCAGCTTGGATGTTGGGTCTGGGGCCAACGTCCTGACTTTC.

The DNA of the CDR3 is TGTGCCTGGAGTGCCCAGTCGAACACCGGGGAGCTGTTTTTT. This sequence encodes CAWSAQSNTGELFF. The chain carries TRBV30 and TRBJ2-2; D call uncertain. Trimming took off 1 base at V and 0 bases at J, with 6 bases between the two ends. Germline V CDR1 and CDR2: GTSNPN, SVGIG (reference sequence). The length of the CDR3 is 14 residues.